The clone carrying this T cell receptor (beta chain) was recorded a few times. The protocol was immunoSEQ multiplex PCR, while the TCRdb copy is restricted to in-frame clones and leaves out a portion. The sample shows under 40,000 clones, around 87% of them seen only once. The data were obtained in a study of T cells in localized non-small cell lung cancer. Sequences were derived from peripheral blood mononuclear cells, sampled before any cancer treatment. The sequence was obtained from a man between 40 and 70 years old with stage III lung adenocarcinoma.

The CDR3 is CASSLVDKTNYGYTF. The CDR3 bases are TGTGCCAGCAGTTTGGTGGACAAGACTAACTATGGCTACACCTTC. The V gene is TRBV28, the J gene TRBJ1-2; tentatively, D is TRBD1 (5 bases). Trimming pared 3 bases from V and 0 bases from J, leaving 11 bases between. Germline V CDR1 and CDR2: MDHEN, SYDVKM. This CDR3 contains 15 residues.